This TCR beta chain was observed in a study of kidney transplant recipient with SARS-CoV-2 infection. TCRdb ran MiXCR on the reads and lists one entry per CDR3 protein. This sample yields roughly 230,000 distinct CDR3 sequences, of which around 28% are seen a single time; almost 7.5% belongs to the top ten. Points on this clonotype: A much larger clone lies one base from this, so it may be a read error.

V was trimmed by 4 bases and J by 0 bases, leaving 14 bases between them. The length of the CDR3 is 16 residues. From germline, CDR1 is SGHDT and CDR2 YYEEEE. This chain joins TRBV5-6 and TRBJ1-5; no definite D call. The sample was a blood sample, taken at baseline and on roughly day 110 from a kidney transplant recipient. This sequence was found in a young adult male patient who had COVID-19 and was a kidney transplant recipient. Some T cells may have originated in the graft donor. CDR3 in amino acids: CASSHTAGSSNQPQHF. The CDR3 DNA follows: TGTGCCAGCAGCCACACGGCCGGGAGTAGCAATCAGCCCCAGCATTTT.